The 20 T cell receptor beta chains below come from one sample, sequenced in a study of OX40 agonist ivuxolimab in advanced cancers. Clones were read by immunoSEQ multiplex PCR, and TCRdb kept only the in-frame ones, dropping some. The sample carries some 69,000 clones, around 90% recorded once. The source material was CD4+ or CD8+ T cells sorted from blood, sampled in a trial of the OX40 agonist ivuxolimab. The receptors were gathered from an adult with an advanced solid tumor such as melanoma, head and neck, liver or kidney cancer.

Written as DNA, the CDR3 is TGTGCCAGCAGCCAAAATAGCAATCAGCCCCAGCATTTT. This gives the protein CASSQNSNQPQHF. The rearrangement uses TRBV7-2 and TRBJ1-5, with D uncertain. Germline CDR1 SGHTA, CDR2 FQGNSA. V lost 5 bases, J lost 0 bases, and 5 bases lay in between. This CDR3 has 13 amino acids.

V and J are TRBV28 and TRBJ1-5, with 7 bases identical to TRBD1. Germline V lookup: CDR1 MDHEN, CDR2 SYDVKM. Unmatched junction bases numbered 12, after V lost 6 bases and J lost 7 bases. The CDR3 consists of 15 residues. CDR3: CASSPQTGYEQPQHF. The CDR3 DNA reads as TGTGCCAGCAGCCCCCAGACAGGGTATGAACAGCCCCAGCATTTT.

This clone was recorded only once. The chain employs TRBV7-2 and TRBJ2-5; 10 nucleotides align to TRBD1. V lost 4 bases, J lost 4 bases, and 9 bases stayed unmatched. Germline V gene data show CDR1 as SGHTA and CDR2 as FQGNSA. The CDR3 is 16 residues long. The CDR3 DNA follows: TGTGCCAGCAGCTCCACCCGGGACAGGGGCGGAGAGACCCAGTACTTC. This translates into CASSSTRDRGGETQYF.

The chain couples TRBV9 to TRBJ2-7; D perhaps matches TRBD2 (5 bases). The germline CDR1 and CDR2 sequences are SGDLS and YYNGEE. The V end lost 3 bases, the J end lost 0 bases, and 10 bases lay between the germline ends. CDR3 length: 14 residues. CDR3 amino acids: CASSASYYSYEQYF. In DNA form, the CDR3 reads TGTGCCAGCAGCGCTAGCTATTACTCCTACGAGCAGTACTTC.

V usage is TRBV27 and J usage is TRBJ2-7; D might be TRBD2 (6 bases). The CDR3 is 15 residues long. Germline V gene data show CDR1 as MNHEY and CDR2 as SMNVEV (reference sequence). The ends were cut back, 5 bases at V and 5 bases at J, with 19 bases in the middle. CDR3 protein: CASSAGDSRTNEQYF. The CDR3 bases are TGTGCCAGCAGTGCTGGGGACTCCCGCACGAACGAGCAGTACTTC.

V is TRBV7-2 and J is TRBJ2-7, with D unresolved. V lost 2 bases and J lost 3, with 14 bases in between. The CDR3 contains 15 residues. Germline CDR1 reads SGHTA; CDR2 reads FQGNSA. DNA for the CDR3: TGTGCCAGCAGCTTAATTCCGGGCTTGGACTACGAGCAGTACTTC. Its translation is CASSLIPGLDYEQYF.

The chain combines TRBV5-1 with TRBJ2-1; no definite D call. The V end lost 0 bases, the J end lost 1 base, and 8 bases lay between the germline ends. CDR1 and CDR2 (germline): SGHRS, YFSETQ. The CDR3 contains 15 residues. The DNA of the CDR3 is TGCGCCAGCAGCTTGGAACAGATATCCTACAATGAGCAGTTCTTC. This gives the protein CASSLEQISYNEQFF.

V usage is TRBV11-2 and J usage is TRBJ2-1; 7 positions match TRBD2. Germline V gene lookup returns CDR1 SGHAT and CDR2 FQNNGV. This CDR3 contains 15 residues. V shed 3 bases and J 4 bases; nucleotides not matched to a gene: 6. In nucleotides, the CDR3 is TGTGCCAGCAGCTTGAGCGGGACCCCGTACAATGAGCAGTTCTTC. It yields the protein CASSLSGTPYNEQFF. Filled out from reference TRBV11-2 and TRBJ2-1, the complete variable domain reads EAGVAQSPRYKIIEKRQSVAFWCNPISGHATLYWYQQILGQGPKLLIQFQNNGVVDDSQLPKDRFSAERLKGVDSTLKIQPAKLEDSAVYLCASSLSGTPYNEQFFGPGTRLTVL.

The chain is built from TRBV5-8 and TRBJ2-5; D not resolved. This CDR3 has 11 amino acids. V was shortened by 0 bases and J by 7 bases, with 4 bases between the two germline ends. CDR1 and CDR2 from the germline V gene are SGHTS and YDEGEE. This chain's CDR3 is CASSLDGTQYF. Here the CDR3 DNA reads TGTGCCAGCAGCTTGGATGGGACCCAGTACTTC.

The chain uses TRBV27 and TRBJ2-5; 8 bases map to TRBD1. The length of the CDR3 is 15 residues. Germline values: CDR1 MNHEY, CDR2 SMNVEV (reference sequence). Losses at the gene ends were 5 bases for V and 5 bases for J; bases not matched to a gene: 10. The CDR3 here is CASSLGTGRRETQYF. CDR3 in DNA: TGTGCCAGCAGTCTAGGGACAGGAAGGAGGGAGACCCAGTACTTC.

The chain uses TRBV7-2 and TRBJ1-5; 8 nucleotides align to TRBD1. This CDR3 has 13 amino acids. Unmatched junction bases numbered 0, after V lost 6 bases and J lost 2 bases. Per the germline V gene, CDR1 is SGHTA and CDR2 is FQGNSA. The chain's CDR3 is CASRGQGNQPQHF. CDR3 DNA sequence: TGTGCCAGCAGGGGACAGGGCAATCAGCCCCAGCATTTT.

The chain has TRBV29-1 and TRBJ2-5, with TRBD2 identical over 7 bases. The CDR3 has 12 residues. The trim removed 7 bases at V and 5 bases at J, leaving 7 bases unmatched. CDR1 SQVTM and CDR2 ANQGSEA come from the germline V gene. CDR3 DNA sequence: TGCAGCGGGGGGGGGAGGAGGGAGACCCAGTACTTC. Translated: CSGGGRRETQYF.

The CDR3 here is CASSLSGARNTEAFF. The CDR3 nucleotides read TGTGCCAGCAGTTTATCGGGGGCGCGGAACACTGAAGCTTTCTTT. This chain connects TRBV28 to TRBJ1-1, with D tentatively TRBD1 (6 bases). V shed 1 base and J shed 1 base, with 10 bases lying between them. This CDR3 has 15 residues. CDR1 is MDHEN and CDR2 is SYDVKM in the germline V gene.

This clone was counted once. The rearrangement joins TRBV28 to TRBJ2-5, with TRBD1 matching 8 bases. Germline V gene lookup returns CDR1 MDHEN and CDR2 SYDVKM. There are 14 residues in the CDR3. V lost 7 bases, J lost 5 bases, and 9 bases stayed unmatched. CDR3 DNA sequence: TGTGCCAGCACGGACAGGGTTGATTGGGAGACCCAGTACTTC. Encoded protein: CASTDRVDWETQYF. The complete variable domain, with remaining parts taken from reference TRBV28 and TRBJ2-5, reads DVKVTQSSRYLVKRTGEKVFLECVQDMDHENMFWYRQDPGLGLRLIYFSYDVKMKEKGDIPEGYSVSREKKERFSLILESASTNQTSMYLCASTDRVDWETQYFGPGTRLLVL.

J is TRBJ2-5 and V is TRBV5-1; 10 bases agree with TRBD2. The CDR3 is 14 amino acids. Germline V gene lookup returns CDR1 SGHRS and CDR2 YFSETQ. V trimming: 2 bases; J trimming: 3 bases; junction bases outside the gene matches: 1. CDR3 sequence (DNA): TGCGCCAGCAGCTTTCTAGCGGGAGAAGAGACCCAGTACTTC. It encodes CASSFLAGEETQYF. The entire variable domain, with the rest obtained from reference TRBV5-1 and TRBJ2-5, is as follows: KAGVTQTPRYLIKTRGQQVTLSCSPISGHRSVSWYQQTPGQGLQFLFEYFSETQRNKGNFPGRFSGRQFSNSRSEMNVSTLELGDSALYLCASSFLAGEETQYFGPGTRLLVL.

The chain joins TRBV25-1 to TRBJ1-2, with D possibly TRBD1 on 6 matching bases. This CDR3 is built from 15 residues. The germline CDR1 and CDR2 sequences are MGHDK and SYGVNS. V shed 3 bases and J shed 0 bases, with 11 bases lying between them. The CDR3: CASSEGHVANYGYTF. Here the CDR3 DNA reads TGTGCCAGCAGTGAGGGACACGTAGCTAACTATGGCTACACCTTC.

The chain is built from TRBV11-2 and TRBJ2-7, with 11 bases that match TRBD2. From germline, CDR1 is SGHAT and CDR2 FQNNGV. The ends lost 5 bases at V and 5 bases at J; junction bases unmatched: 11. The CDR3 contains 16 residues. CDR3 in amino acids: CASSLSLAGVYNEQYF. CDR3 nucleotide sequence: TGTGCCAGCAGCCTATCACTAGCGGGAGTATATAACGAGCAGTACTTC. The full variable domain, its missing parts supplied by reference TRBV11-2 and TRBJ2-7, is EAGVAQSPRYKIIEKRQSVAFWCNPISGHATLYWYQQILGQGPKLLIQFQNNGVVDDSQLPKDRFSAERLKGVDSTLKIQPAKLEDSAVYLCASSLSLAGVYNEQYFGPGTRLTVT.

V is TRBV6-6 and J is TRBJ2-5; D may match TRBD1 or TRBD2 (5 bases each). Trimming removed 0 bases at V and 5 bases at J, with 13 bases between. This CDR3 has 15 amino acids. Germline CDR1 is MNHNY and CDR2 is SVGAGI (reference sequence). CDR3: CASSYSLGVGETQYF. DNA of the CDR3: TGTGCCAGCAGTTACTCATTGGGGGTCGGGGAGACCCAGTACTTC.

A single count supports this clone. CDR3 nucleotides: TGTGCCAGCAGCGTAGGGGGGACAGGACGAAACCGCTATGGCTACACCTTC. Residues: CASSVGGTGRNRYGYTF. The rearrangement links TRBV9 to TRBJ1-2; 8 nucleotides line up with TRBD1. Germline V gives CDR1 SGDLS, CDR2 YYNGEE. V trimming: 0 bases; J trimming: 4 bases; junction bases outside the gene matches: 11. The length of the CDR3 is 17 residues.

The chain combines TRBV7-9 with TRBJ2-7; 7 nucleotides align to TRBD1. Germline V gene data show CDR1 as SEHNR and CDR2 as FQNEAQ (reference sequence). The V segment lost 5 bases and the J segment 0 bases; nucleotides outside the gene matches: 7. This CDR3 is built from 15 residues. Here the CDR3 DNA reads TGTGCCAGCAGCCCTGAATCAGGGGGCTCCTACGAGCAGTACTTC. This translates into CASSPESGGSYEQYF.